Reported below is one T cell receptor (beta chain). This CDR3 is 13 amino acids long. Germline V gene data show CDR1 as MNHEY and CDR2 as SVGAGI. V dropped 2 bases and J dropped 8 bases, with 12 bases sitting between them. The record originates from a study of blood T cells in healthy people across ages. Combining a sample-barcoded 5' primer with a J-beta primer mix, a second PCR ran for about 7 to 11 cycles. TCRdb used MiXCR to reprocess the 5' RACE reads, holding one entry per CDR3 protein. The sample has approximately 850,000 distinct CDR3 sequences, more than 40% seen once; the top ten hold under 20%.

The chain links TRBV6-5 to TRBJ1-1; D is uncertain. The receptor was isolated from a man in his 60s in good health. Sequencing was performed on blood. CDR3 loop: CASSYGVTYEAFF. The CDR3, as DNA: TGTGCCAGCAGTTACGGGGTGACATACGAAGCTTTCTTT.